This T cell receptor (beta chain) was sequenced in a study of PD-1 blockade in classical Hodgkin lymphoma. Note on this clone: Its antigen is as yet unknown.

TCRdb's table, derived via immunoSEQ multiplex PCR, lists solely in-frame clones and lacks some. The data show about 27,000 clones, 60% to 85% seen once. Broader study findings: Diminished baseline TCR diversity has been reported in newly diagnosed patients relative to healthy donors.

All patients relapsed after autologous stem cell transplantation, and brentuximab vedotin exposure varied. Thawed PBMCs underwent magnetic negative selection to yield purified CD4+ T cells. V lost 7 bases and J lost 8, with 21 bases in between. Looked up from germline, CDR1 is SGHRS and CDR2 is YFSETQ. The CDR3 extends over 15 amino acids. The chain links TRBV5-1 to TRBJ1-4; D remains ambiguous. This receptor was taken from a human donor with classical Hodgkin lymphoma. The source material was CD4+ T cells from blood, sampled at baseline. CDR3 residues: CASAGRSALGEKLFF. The CDR3 nucleotides read TGCGCCAGCGCTGGTCGTTCAGCCCTGGGCGAAAAACTGTTTTTT.